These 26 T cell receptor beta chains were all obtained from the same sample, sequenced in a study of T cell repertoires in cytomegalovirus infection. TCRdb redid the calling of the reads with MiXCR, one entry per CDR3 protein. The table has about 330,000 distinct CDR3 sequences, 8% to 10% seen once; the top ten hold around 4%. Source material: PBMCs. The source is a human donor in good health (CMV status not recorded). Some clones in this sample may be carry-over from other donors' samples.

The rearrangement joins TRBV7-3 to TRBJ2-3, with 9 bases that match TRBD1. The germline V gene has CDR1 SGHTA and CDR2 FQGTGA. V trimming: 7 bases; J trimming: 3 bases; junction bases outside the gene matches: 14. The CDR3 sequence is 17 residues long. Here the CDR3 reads CASTTKPGTGLTDTQYF. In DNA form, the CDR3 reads TGTGCCAGCACCACTAAACCCGGGACAGGGTTGACAGATACGCAGTATTTT. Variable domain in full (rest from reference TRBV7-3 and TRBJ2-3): GAGVSQTPSNKVTEKGKYVELRCDPISGHTALYWYRQSLGQGPEFLIYFQGTGAADDSGLPNDRFFAVRPEGSVSTLKIQRTERGDSAVYLCASTTKPGTGLTDTQYFGPGTRLTVL.

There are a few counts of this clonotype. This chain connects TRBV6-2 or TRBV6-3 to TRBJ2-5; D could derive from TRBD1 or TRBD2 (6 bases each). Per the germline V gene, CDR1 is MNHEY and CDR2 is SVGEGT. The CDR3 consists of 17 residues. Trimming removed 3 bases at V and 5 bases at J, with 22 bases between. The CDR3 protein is CASSYRGTGARRETQYF. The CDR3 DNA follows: TGTGCCAGCAGTTATCGCGGGACGGGGGCGCGGCGGGAGACCCAGTACTTC.

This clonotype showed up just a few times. The CDR3 protein is CASSIDPGRYTGELFF. Here the CDR3 DNA reads TGTGCCAGCAGCATTGATCCGGGACGATACACCGGGGAGCTGTTTTTT. This sequence joins TRBV7-2 and TRBJ2-2; perhaps D is TRBD1 or TRBD2 (5 bases each). The CDR3 sequence is 16 residues long. CDR1 SGHTA and CDR2 FQGNSA come from the germline V gene. Trimming left V 5 bases short and J 3 bases short, with 16 bases between.

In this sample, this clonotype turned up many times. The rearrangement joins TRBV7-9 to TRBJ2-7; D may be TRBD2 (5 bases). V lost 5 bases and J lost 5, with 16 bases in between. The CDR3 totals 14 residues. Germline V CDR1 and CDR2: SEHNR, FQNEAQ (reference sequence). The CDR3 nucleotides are TGTGCCAGCAGCCCGGCCCCTAGCTACCACGAGCAGTACTTC. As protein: CASSPAPSYHEQYF.

CDR3 sequence reads: CASSPPGGRGGNTIYF. The DNA for the CDR3 is TGTGCCAGCTCACCACCCGGGGGGAGAGGAGGAAACACCATATATTTT. The V gene is TRBV18, the J gene TRBJ1-3; D possibly corresponds to TRBD1 (5 bases). The V gene's germline CDR1 is KGHSH and CDR2 LQKENI. Trimming stripped 0 bases from V and 4 bases from J, with 13 bases between. This CDR3 is built from 16 residues.

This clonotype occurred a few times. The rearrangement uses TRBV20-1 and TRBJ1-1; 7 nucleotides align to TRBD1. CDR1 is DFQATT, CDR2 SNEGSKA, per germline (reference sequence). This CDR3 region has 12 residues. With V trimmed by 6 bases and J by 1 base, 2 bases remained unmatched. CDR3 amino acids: CSADRSNTEAFF. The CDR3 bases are TGCAGTGCGGACAGGTCGAACACTGAAGCTTTCTTT.

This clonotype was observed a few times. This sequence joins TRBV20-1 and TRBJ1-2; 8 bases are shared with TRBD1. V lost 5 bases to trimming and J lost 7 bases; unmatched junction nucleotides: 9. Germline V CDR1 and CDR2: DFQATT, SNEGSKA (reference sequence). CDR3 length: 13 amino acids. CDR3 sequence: CSAPDRGGGGYTF. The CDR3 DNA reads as TGCAGTGCTCCCGACAGGGGAGGAGGTGGCTACACCTTC.

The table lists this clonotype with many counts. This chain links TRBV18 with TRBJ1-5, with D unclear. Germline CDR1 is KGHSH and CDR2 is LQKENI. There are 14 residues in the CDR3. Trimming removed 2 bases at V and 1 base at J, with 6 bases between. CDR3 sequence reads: CASSPGFSNQPQHF. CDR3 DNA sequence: TGTGCCAGCTCACCAGGGTTCAGCAATCAGCCCCAGCATTTT.

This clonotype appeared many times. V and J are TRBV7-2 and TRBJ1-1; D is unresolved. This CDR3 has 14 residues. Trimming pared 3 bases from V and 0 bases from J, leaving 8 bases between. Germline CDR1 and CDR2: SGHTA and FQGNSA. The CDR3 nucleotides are TGTGCCAGCAGCTTGCAACGAATGAACACTGAAGCTTTCTTT. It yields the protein CASSLQRMNTEAFF.

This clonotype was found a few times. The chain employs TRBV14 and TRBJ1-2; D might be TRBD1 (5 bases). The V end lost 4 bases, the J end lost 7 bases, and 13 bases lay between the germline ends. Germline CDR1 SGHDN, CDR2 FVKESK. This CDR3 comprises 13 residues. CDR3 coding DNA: TGTGCCAGCAGCCCTCGCTTTAGGGGTGGCTACACCTTC. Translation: CASSPRFRGGYTF. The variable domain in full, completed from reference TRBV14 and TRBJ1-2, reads EAGVTQFPSHSVIEKGQTVTLRCDPISGHDNLYWYRRVMGKEIKFLLHFVKESKQDESGMPNNRFLAERTGGTYSTLKVQPAELEDSGVYFCASSPRFRGGYTFGSGTRLTVV.

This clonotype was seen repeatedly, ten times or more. The CDR3 reads CSARGRTSGYNEQFF. For the CDR3, the DNA is TGCAGTGCTAGAGGCCGGACTAGCGGTTACAATGAGCAGTTCTTC. The J gene is TRBJ2-1, the V gene TRBV20-1; the match to TRBD2 covers 10 bases. Germline-derived CDR1 and CDR2 are DFQATT and SNEGSKA (reference sequence). The V and J ends lost 1 base and 4 bases, in that order; junction bases with no gene match: 4. The CDR3 is 15 residues long.

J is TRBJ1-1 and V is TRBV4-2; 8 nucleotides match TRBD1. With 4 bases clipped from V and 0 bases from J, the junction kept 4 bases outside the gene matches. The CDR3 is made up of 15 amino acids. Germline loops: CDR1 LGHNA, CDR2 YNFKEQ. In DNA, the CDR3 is TGTGCCAGCAGCCCAGGGGGCGGAATGAACACTGAAGCTTTCTTT. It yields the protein CASSPGGGMNTEAFF.

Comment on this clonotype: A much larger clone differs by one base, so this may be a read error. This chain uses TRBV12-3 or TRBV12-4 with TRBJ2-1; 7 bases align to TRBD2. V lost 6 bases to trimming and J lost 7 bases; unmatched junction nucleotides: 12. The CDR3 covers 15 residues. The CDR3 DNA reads TGTGCCAGCAGCCTAACTCGCGGGAGTGTAAATGAGCAGTTCTTC. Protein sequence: CASSLTRGSVNEQFF.

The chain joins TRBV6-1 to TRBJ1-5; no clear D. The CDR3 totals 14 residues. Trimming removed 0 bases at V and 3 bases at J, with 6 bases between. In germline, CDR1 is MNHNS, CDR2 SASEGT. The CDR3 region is CASSEAWHNQPQHF. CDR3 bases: TGTGCCAGCAGTGAAGCATGGCACAATCAGCCCCAGCATTTT.

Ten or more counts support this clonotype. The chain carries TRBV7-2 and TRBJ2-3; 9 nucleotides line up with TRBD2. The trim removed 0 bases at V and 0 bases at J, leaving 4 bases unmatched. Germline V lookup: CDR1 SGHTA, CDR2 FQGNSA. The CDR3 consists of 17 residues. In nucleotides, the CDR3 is TGTGCCAGCAGCTTAGCGCTGACTAGCGGAAGCACAGATACGCAGTATTTT. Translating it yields CASSLALTSGSTDTQYF.

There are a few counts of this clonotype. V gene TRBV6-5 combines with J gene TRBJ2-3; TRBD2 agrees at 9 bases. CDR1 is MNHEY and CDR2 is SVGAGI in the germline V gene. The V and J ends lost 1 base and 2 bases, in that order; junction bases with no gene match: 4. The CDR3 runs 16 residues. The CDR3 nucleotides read TGTGCCAGCAGTTACTGGGCGGGAGGGACCACAGATACGCAGTATTTT. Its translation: CASSYWAGGTTDTQYF.

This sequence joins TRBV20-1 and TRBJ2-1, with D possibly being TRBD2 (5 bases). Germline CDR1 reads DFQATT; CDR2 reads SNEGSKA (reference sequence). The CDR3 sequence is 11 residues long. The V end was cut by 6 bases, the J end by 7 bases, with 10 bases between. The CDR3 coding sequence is TGCAGTGCCGACTACTGGAATGAGCAGTTCTTC. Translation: CSADYWNEQFF.

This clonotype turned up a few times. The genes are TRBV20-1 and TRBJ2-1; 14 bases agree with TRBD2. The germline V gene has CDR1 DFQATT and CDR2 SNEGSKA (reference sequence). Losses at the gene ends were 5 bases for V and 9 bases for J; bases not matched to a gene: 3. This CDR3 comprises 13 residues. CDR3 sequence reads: CSAPGLAGVEQFF. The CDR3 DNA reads TGCAGTGCTCCGGGACTAGCGGGGGTTGAGCAGTTCTTC.

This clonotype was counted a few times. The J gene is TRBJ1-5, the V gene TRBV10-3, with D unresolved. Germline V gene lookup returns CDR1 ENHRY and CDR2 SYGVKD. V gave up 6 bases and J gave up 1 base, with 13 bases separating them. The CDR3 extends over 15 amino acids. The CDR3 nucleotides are TGTGCCATCAGCGCCCGTTGGGAGAGCAATCAGCCCCAGCATTTT. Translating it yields CAISARWESNQPQHF.

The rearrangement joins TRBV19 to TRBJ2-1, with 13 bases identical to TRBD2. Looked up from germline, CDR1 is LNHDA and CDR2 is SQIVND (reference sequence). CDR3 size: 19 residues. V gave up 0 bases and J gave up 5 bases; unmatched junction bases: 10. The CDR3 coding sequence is TGTGCCAGTAGTATAGATCCGTGGAGGACTAGCGGGAGCGACAATGAGCAGTTCTTC. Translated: CASSIDPWRTSGSDNEQFF.

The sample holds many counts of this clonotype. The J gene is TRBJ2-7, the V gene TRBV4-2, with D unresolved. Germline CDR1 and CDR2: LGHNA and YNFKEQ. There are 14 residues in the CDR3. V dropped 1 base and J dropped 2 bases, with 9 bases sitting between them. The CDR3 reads CASSQGGIPYEQYF. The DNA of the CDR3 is TGTGCCAGCAGCCAAGGGGGTATCCCCTACGAGCAGTACTTC.

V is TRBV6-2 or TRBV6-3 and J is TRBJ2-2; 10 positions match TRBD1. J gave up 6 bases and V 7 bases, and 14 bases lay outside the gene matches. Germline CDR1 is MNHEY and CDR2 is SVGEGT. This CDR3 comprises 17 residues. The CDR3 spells CASTDDRGHLWAGELFF. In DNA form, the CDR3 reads TGTGCCAGCACCGATGACAGGGGGCATCTGTGGGCCGGGGAGCTGTTTTTT.

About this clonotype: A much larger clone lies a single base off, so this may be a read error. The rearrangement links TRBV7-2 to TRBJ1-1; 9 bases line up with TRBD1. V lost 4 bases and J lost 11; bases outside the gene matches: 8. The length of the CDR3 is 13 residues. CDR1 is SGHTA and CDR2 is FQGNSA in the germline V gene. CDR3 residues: CASSSSQGAKAFF. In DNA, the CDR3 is TGTGCCAGCAGCTCCTCACAGGGGGCAAAGGCTTTCTTT.

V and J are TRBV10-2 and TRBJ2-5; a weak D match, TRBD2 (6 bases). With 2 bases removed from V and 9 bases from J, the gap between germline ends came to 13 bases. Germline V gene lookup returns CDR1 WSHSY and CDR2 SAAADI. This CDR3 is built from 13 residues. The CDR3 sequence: CASSEKLRGAQYF. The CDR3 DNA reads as TGCGCCAGCAGTGAGAAACTCCGCGGGGCCCAGTACTTC.

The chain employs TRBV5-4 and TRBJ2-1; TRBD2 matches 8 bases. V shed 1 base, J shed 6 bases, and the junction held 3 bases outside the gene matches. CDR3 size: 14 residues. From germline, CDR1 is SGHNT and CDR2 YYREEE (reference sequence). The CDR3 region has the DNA TGTGCCAGCAGCTTGCAGCGGGAGATCAATGAGCAGTTCTTC. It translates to CASSLQREINEQFF.

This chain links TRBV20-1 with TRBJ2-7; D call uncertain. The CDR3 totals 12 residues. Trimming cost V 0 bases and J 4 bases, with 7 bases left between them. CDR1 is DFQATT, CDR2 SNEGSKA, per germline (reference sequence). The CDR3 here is CSARDPIYEQYF. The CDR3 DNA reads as TGCAGTGCTAGAGATCCAATATACGAGCAGTACTTC.